This TCR beta chain derives from a study of T cells in Graves' hyperthyroidism and ophthalmopathy. Uncontrolled infection, other autoimmune disease, pregnancy or lactation barred patients from enrollment. Together with thyroid ultrasound, orbital computed tomography, serum thyroxine and TRAb, clinical symptoms were used for diagnoses. Researchers took RNA transcripts and amplified the TCR beta CDR3 regions from them. An initial round of RT-PCR targeting the TCR CDR3 relied on the HTBI primer set. TCRdb reprocessed the multiplex PCR reads via MiXCR and lists one record per CDR3 protein. The sample lists hundreds of thousands of distinct CDR3 sequences, nearly 45% occurring once. Points from the study as a whole: Clonotypes that were expanded in thyroid above 0.001 mostly appeared in blood too. From stable hyperthyroidism, ophthalmopathy was separated by a 13 V-J model.

Germline CDR1 reads SNHLY; CDR2 reads FYNNEI. This CDR3 has 15 residues. The ends lost 0 bases at V and 4 bases at J; junction bases unmatched: 3. This clonotype was counted ten times or more. The antigen is unknown. The chain links TRBV2 to TRBJ1-2, with TRBD1 identical over 9 bases. Sequencing was performed on peripheral blood or thyroid tissue (not recorded which). The sequence was collected from an adult man with Graves' disease, either hyperthyroidism or ophthalmopathy (not recorded which). CDR3 region: CASSEAVTGGYGYTF. The DNA for the CDR3 is TGTGCCAGCAGTGAAGCTGTGACAGGGGGCTATGGCTACACCTTC.